One sample yielded the 29 T cell receptor beta chains listed below, sequenced in a study of blood T cell repertoires in COVID-19 (dated by TCRdb to 2019 to 2021). Libraries were built with the immunoSEQ multiplex PCR assay. TCRdb took over this immuneACCESS table, retaining in-frame rearrangements with V and J assigned. Such tables are incomplete; in checked studies, under half of the missing clones stem from an unresolved V gene, and the remainder is unexplained. The sample table holds some 82,000 clones, of which around 81% were seen once. The top ten clonotypes cover roughly 40% of the sample. Sample: peripheral blood. The receptors stem from an elderly man with acute or convalescent COVID-19.

This chain uses TRBV5-1 with TRBJ2-1, with TRBD1 as a possible D gene (6 bases). Trimming took 2 bases from V and 0 from J, leaving 9 bases between them. The CDR3 consists of 15 residues. Germline lookup yields CDR1 SGHRS and CDR2 YFSETQ. The CDR3 region is CASSFSGDSYNEQFF. For the CDR3, the DNA is TGCGCCAGCAGCTTTTCAGGGGACTCCTACAATGAGCAGTTCTTC.

A word on this clone: At the DNA level, this CDR3 is encoded by other sequences in the same sample as well. The J gene is TRBJ2-7, the V gene TRBV18; tentative D call: TRBD1 (6 bases). This CDR3 has 13 residues. Germline V CDR1 and CDR2: KGHSH, LQKENI. The V and J ends lost 3 bases and 3 bases respectively, with 9 bases between them. CDR3 DNA: TGTGCCAGCTCACCCGGACAGATCTACGAGCAGTACTTC. Its protein is CASSPGQIYEQYF. The full variable domain, in which reference TRBV18 and TRBJ2-7 provide the parts outside the CDR3, is NAGVMQNPRHLVRRRGQEARLRCSPMKGHSHVYWYRQLPEEGLKFMVYLQKENIIDESGMPKERFSAEFPKEGPSILRIQQVVRGDSAAYFCASSPGQIYEQYFGPGTRLTVT.

Only a few counts were recorded for this clone. The chain recombines TRBV5-5 with TRBJ1-6; no clear D. Germline-derived CDR1 and CDR2 are SGHKS and YYEKEE (reference sequence). The CDR3 length is 12 residues. Trimming stripped 3 bases from V and 10 bases from J, with 8 bases between. CDR3 bases: TGTGCCAGCAGCTCTCTAGAATCACCCCTCCACTTT. It encodes CASSSLESPLHF. The full variable domain, in which reference TRBV5-5 and TRBJ1-6 provide the parts outside the CDR3, is DAGVTQSPTHLIKTRGQQVTLRCSPISGHKSVSWYQQVLGQGPQFIFQYYEKEERGRGNFPDRFSARQFPNYSSELNVNALLLGDSALYLCASSSLESPLHFGNGTRLTVT.

The chain recombines TRBV3-1 (or the pseudogene TRBV3-2) with TRBJ1-6; D remains ambiguous. Germline CDR1 reads LGHDT; CDR2 reads YNNKEL (reference sequence). Trimming took 6 bases from V and 10 from J, leaving 13 bases between them. CDR3 length: 13 residues. CDR3 residues: CASSLTRPSPLHF. The CDR3 nucleotides are TGTGCCAGCAGTTTGACAAGACCATCACCCCTCCACTTT.

This clone showed up just once. The chain is built from TRBV2 and TRBJ2-3, with D tentatively TRBD2 (6 bases). This CDR3 spans 14 amino acids. Trimming left V 6 bases short and J 6 bases short, with 16 bases between. Germline CDR1 SNHLY, CDR2 FYNNEI. The chain's CDR3 is CASRGTFPWDTQYF. CDR3 nucleotide sequence: TGTGCCAGCAGAGGGACTTTTCCTTGGGATACGCAGTATTTT.

The chain is built from TRBV5-1 and TRBJ2-6, with a possible D match to TRBD2 (6 bases). Germline V gives CDR1 SGHRS, CDR2 YFSETQ. V was trimmed by 3 bases and J by 4 bases, leaving 11 bases between them. The CDR3 is 15 amino acids. The CDR3 region has the DNA TGCGCCAGCAGCTCGCGGGGCTTAGGGGCCAACGTCCTGACTTTC. Amino acid sequence: CASSSRGLGANVLTF.

This clone has a single count. The V and J genes are TRBV5-6 and TRBJ1-6; TRBD1 matches 7 bases. The germline CDR1 and CDR2 sequences are SGHDT and YYEEEE. The CDR3 covers 14 residues. V was clipped by 3 bases and J by 10 bases; unmatched bases: 7. CDR3 nucleotides: TGTGCCAGCAGCTCGACAGGGTTCCGCTCACCCCTCCACTTT. Its protein is CASSSTGFRSPLHF. Looking up the rest from reference TRBV5-6 and TRBJ1-6 gives the full variable domain: DAGVTQSPTHLIKTRGQQVTLRCSPKSGHDTVSWYQQALGQGPQFIFQYYEEEERQRGNFPDRFSGHQFPNYSSELNVNALLLGDSALYLCASSSTGFRSPLHFGNGTRLTVT.

This chain joins TRBV2 and TRBJ1-2, with D perhaps TRBD1 (6 bases). Germline lookup yields CDR1 SNHLY and CDR2 FYNNEI. V lost 4 bases to trimming and J lost 7 bases, with 16 bases between them. CDR3 size: 14 residues. The CDR3 nucleotides are TGTGCCAGCAGTGGTATACAGGGCAGGGGTGGCTACACCTTC. Amino acid sequence: CASSGIQGRGGYTF.

CDR3 bases: TGCGCCAGCAGCCAAGATCTGTCTAGCAGAGAGACCCAGTACTTC. Protein: CASSQDLSSRETQYF. The rearrangement links TRBV4-1 to TRBJ2-5, with D possibly TRBD2 on 5 matching bases. V was shortened by 0 bases and J by 4 bases, with 12 bases between the two germline ends. Per germline, CDR1 MGHRA and CDR2 YSYEKL. The CDR3 has 15 residues.

The chain is built from TRBV29-1 and TRBJ2-5, with no clear D. Deletions cut 2 bases from V and 5 bases from J, with 9 bases between. Germline V CDR1 and CDR2: SQVTM, ANQGSEA. The CDR3 sequence is 12 residues long. CDR3 amino acids: CSVELTRETQYF. For the CDR3, the DNA is TGCAGCGTTGAACTGACGAGGGAGACCCAGTACTTC. The complete variable domain, with remaining parts taken from reference TRBV29-1 and TRBJ2-5, reads SAVISQKPSRDICQRGTSLTIQCQVDSQVTMMFWYRQQPGQSLTLIATANQGSEATYESGFVIDKFPISRPNLTFSTLTVSNMSPEDSSIYLCSVELTRETQYFGPGTRLLVL.

The rearrangement links TRBV28 to TRBJ2-1; 10 positions match TRBD2. The V segment lost 10 bases and the J segment 4 bases; nucleotides outside the gene matches: 7. CDR3 length: 14 amino acids. Per germline, CDR1 MDHEN and CDR2 SYDVKM. CDR3 loop: CATLLAGIYNEQFF. CDR3 sequence (DNA): TGTGCCACCCTACTAGCGGGAATTTACAATGAGCAGTTCTTC.

V is TRBV5-4 and J is TRBJ2-3; 8 bases are shared with TRBD2. The CDR3 length is 15 residues. Germline loops: CDR1 SGHNT, CDR2 YYREEE (reference sequence). V lost 5 bases and J lost 5; bases outside the gene matches: 10. The CDR3 DNA reads TGTGCCAGCAGTCCCGGGGGCAGCGGGGGAGATACGCAGTATTTT. The encoded protein is CASSPGGSGGDTQYF.

The chain uses TRBV19 and TRBJ1-5, with a tentative D call TRBD1 (5 bases). This CDR3 is 15 amino acids long. Trimming took 1 base from V and 1 from J, leaving 8 bases between them. The germline V gene has CDR1 LNHDA and CDR2 SQIVND (reference sequence). CDR3 DNA: TGTGCCAGTAGTATAGCCAGGGTCAGCAATCAGCCCCAGCATTTT. Amino acid sequence: CASSIARVSNQPQHF.

The rearrangement links TRBV28 to TRBJ1-3; 9 bases fit TRBD1. From germline, CDR1 is MDHEN and CDR2 SYDVKM. J lost 6 bases, V lost 3 bases, and 9 bases had no gene match. CDR3 length: 16 residues. CDR3 residues: CASSFAGGQGENTIYF. The CDR3 DNA reads TGTGCCAGCAGTTTCGCCGGGGGACAGGGAGAAAACACCATATATTTT.

This clone was detected only a few times. The chain is built from TRBV7-3 and TRBJ2-1; TRBD2 matches 7 bases. Losses at the gene ends were 0 bases for V and 5 bases for J; bases not matched to a gene: 10. The CDR3 totals 17 residues. Germline V gene lookup returns CDR1 SGHTA and CDR2 FQGTGA. CDR3 sequence: CASSLTLRASGDNEQFF. CDR3 bases: TGTGCCAGCAGCTTAACGTTACGTGCTAGCGGTGACAATGAGCAGTTCTTC.

The chain has TRBV19 and TRBJ2-3; D remains ambiguous. Germline CDR1 reads LNHDA; CDR2 reads SQIVND (reference sequence). CDR3 size: 11 residues. Deletions cut 3 bases from V and 6 bases from J, with 4 bases between. CDR3 coding DNA: TGTGCCAGTAGTATTCTTGATACGCAGTATTTT. Its protein is CASSILDTQYF.

The chain's CDR3 is CAWSVVVAGELFF. The CDR3, as DNA: TGTGCCTGGAGTGTAGTAGTTGCCGGGGAGCTGTTTTTT. The V gene is TRBV30, the J gene TRBJ2-2; D not certain. CDR3 size: 13 residues. Germline assignment: CDR1 GTSNPN and CDR2 SVGIG (reference sequence). The ends were cut back, 0 bases at V and 6 bases at J, with 8 bases in the middle.

CDR3 bases: TGTGCCAGCAGTTTGGCTAGCGGGAGACATGAGCAGTTCTTC. Residues: CASSLASGRHEQFF. The chain recombines TRBV6-5 with TRBJ2-1; 10 bases are a match to TRBD2. V gave up 4 bases and J gave up 8 bases; unmatched junction bases: 5. In germline, CDR1 is MNHEY, CDR2 SVGAGI. The CDR3 runs to 14 residues.

J is TRBJ1-4 and V is TRBV28; 7 nucleotides match TRBD1. The CDR3 covers 17 residues. CDR1 and CDR2 (germline): MDHEN, SYDVKM. V gave up 7 bases and J gave up 0 bases; unmatched junction bases: 11. The CDR3 sequence is CASIGGGRAATNEKLFF. CDR3 in DNA: TGTGCCAGCATAGGAGGGGGCAGGGCCGCAACTAATGAAAAACTGTTTTTT.

The rearrangement joins TRBV2 to TRBJ2-7; D is unresolved. The CDR3 length is 15 residues. The germline V and J ends were trimmed by 6 bases and 0 bases, with 15 bases remaining between them. Germline V CDR1 and CDR2: SNHLY, FYNNEI. For the CDR3, the DNA is TGTGCCAGCAGACCTTTAGACTCAAGCTCCTACGAGCAGTACTTC. As protein: CASRPLDSSSYEQYF.

This clone was seen only once. The chain combines TRBV10-3 with TRBJ2-1; D might be TRBD1 (6 bases). The CDR3 is 14 residues long. Germline-derived CDR1 and CDR2 are ENHRY and SYGVKD. V was cut by 6 bases and J by 6 bases, with 15 bases left in between. CDR3 sequence reads: CAISGFTGTNEQFF. The DNA of the CDR3 is TGTGCCATCAGCGGATTTACAGGGACCAATGAGCAGTTCTTC.

This chain uses TRBV7-2 with TRBJ1-1; no clear D. This CDR3 comprises 13 residues. The germline CDR1 and CDR2 sequences are SGHTA and FQGNSA. Trimming took off 5 bases at V and 2 bases at J, with 9 bases between the two ends. CDR3 sequence reads: CASSQRVNTEAFF. CDR3 coding DNA: TGTGCCAGCAGCCAGCGGGTAAACACTGAAGCTTTCTTT.

This clone showed up just a few times. CDR3 loop: CASSASRDSRYTEAFF. As DNA, the CDR3 is TGTGCCAGCAGCGCGAGCCGGGACAGTCGATACACTGAAGCTTTCTTT. This sequence joins TRBV7-9 and TRBJ1-1, with 7 bases matching TRBD1. This CDR3 comprises 16 residues. V was clipped by 5 bases and J by 3 bases; unmatched bases: 12. Germline loops: CDR1 SEHNR, CDR2 FQNEAQ (reference sequence).

The rearrangement links TRBV9 to TRBJ2-3; D unclear. The germline CDR1 and CDR2 sequences are SGDLS and YYNGEE. V lost 6 bases, J lost 1 base, and 12 bases lay in between. The CDR3 has 14 amino acids. The CDR3 sequence is CASTSLSGTDTQYF. CDR3 coding DNA: TGTGCCAGCACGAGTTTGTCTGGCACAGATACGCAGTATTTT.

The V and J genes are TRBV19 and TRBJ1-2; 7 nucleotides match TRBD1. V lost 6 bases and J lost 3; bases outside the gene matches: 7. The germline V gene encodes CDR1 LNHDA and CDR2 SQIVND (reference sequence). This CDR3 comprises 14 residues. The CDR3 DNA reads as TGTGCCAGTAGCACGGGGACAGACTACTATGGCTACACCTTC. This translates into CASSTGTDYYGYTF.

The V call is TRBV5-1, the J call TRBJ2-1, with D uncertain. The CDR3 contains 15 residues. The V and J ends lost 0 bases and 0 bases respectively, with 7 bases between them. The germline CDR1 and CDR2 sequences are SGHRS and YFSETQ. CDR3 sequence (DNA): TGCGCCAGCAGCTTGGAAGGAGCCTCCTACAATGAGCAGTTCTTC. Its protein product is CASSLEGASYNEQFF. Full variable domain (missing parts from reference TRBV5-1 and TRBJ2-1): KAGVTQTPRYLIKTRGQQVTLSCSPISGHRSVSWYQQTPGQGLQFLFEYFSETQRNKGNFPGRFSGRQFSNSRSEMNVSTLELGDSALYLCASSLEGASYNEQFFGPGTRLTVL.

This chain joins TRBV7-9 and TRBJ2-1, with D possibly matching TRBD2 (6 bases). From germline, CDR1 is SEHNR and CDR2 FQNEAQ (reference sequence). The CDR3 spans 15 residues. The germline V and J ends were trimmed by 5 bases and 12 bases, with 23 bases remaining between them. CDR3 amino acids: CASSSWVSGGTRQFF. The CDR3 region has the DNA TGTGCCAGCAGCAGCTGGGTTTCCGGCGGGACCCGGCAGTTCTTC.

This sequence joins TRBV7-2 and TRBJ2-1; 10 bases are a match to TRBD2. Germline trimming cut 2 bases from V and 5 bases from J; bases unmatched to any gene: 3. Germline loops: CDR1 SGHTA, CDR2 FQGNSA. This CDR3 contains 15 residues. CDR3 residues: CASSLRLAGHNEQFF. CDR3 bases: TGTGCCAGCAGCTTACGACTAGCGGGCCACAATGAGCAGTTCTTC.

The V call is TRBV28, the J call TRBJ1-1; no firm D call. Germline loops: CDR1 MDHEN, CDR2 SYDVKM. V shed 0 bases and J shed 0 bases, with 11 bases lying between them. This CDR3 has 16 amino acids. In DNA form, the CDR3 reads TGTGCCAGCAGTTTATGGGAACAGATTATGAACACTGAAGCTTTCTTT. Amino acids: CASSLWEQIMNTEAFF.